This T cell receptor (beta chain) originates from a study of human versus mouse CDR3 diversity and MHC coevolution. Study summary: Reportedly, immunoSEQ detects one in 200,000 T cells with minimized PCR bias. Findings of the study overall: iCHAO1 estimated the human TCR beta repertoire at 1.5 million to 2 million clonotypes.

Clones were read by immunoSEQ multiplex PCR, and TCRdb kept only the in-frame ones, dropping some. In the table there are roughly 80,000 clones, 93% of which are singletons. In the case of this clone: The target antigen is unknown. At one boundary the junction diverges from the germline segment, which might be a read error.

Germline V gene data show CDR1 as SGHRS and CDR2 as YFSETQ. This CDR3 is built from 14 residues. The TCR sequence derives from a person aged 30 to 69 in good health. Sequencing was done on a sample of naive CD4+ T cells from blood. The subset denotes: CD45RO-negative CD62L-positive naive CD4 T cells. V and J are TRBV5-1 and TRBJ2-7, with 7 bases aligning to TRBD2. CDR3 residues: CASSLGEGLGEQYF. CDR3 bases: TGCGCCAGCAGTTTGGGGGAGGGCCTTGGTGAGCAGTACTTC.